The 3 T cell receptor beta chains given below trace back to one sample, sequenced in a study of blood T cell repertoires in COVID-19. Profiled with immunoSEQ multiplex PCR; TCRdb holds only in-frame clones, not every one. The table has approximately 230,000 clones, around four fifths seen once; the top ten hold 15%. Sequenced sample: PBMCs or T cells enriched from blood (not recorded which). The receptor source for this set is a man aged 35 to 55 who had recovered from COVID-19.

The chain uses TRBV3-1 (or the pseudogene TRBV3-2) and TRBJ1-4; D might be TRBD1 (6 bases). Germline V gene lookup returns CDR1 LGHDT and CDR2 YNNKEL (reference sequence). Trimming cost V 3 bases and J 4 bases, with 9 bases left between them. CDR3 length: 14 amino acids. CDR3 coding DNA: TGTGCCAGCAGCCACCGGGACATTAATGAAAAACTGTTTTTT. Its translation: CASSHRDINEKLFF.

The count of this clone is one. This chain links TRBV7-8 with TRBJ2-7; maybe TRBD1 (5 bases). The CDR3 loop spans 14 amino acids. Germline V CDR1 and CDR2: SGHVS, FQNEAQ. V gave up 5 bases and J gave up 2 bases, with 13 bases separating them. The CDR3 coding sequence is TGTGCCAGCAGCCCCCGCGACAGAACCTACGAGCAGTACTTC. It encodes CASSPRDRTYEQYF.

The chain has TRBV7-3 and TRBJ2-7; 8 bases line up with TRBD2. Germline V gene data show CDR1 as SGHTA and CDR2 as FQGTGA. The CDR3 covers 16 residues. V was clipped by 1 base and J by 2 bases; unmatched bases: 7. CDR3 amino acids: CASSLKGGSGAYEQYF. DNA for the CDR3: TGTGCCAGCAGCTTAAAAGGCGGTAGCGGGGCCTACGAGCAGTACTTC.